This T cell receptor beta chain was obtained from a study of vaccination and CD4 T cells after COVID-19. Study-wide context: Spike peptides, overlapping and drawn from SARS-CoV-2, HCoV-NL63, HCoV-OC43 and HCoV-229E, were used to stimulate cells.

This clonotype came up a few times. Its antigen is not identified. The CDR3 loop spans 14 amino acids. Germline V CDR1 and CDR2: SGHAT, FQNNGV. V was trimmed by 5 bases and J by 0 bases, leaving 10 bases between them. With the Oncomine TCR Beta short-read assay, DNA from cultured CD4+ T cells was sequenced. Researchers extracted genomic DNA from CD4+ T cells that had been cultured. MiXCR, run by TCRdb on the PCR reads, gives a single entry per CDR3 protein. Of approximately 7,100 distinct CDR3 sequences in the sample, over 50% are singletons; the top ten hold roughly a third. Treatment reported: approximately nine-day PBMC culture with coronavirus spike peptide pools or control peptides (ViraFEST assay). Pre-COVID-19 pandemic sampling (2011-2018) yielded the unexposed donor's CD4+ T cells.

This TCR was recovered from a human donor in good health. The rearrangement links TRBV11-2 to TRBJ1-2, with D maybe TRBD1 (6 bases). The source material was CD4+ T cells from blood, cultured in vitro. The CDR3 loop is CASSDRTANYGYTF. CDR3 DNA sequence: TGTGCCAGCAGCGATCGGACAGCTAACTATGGCTACACCTTC.